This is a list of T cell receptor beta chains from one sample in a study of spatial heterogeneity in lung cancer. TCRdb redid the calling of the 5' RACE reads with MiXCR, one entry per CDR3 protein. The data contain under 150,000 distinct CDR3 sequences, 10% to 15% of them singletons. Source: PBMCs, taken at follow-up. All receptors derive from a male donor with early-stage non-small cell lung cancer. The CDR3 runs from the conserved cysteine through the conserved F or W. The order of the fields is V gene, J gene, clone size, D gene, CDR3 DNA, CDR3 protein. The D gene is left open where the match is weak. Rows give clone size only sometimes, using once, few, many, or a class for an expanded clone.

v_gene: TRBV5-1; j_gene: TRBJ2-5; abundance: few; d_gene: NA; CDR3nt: TGCGCCAGCAGGGTCTTCCAAGAGACCCAGTACTTC; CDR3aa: CASRVFQETQYF
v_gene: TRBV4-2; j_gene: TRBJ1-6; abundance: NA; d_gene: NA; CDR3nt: TGTGCCAGCCAAGATCAAGGGGGTAGCTCACCCCTCCACTTT; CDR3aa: CASQDQGGSSPLHF
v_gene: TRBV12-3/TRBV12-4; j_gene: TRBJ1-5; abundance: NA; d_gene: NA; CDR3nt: TGTGCCAGCAGTTTACCCGGGGGCTCGGGTCAGCCCCAGCATTTT; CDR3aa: CASSLPGGSGQPQHF
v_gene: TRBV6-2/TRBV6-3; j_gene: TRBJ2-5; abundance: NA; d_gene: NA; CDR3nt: TGTGCCAGCAGCCTCTGGCGGGGCAAAGAGACCCAGTACTTC; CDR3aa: CASSLWRGKETQYF
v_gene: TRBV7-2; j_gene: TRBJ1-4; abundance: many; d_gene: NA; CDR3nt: TGTGCCAGCAGCCAAGGGAGAATGGGAGTAGGAAAACTGTTTTTT; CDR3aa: CASSQGRMGVGKLFF
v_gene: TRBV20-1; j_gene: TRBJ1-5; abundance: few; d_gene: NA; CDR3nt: TGCAGTGCCCAGGGACCCTTTAATCAGCCCCAGCATTTT; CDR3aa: CSAQGPFNQPQHF
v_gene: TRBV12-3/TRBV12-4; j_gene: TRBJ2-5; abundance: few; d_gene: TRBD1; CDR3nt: TGTGCCAGCAGAGAACAGGGGGTTGGGGAGACCCAGTACTTC; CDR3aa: CASREQGVGETQYF
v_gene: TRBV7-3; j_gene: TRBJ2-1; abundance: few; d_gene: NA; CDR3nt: TGTGCCAGCAGCTCCCTGCACGGATCGGGGAATGAGCAGTTCTTC; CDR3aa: CASSSLHGSGNEQFF
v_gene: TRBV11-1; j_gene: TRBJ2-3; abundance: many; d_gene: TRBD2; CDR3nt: TGTGCCAGCAGGAGACGGGGGGGCCCAGATACGCAGTATTTT; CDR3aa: CASRRRGGPDTQYF
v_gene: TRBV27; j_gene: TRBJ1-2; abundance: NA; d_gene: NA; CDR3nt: TGTGCCAGCAGTAAATGGCGGGGGACGGGTCCCTATGGCTACACCTTC; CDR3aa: CASSKWRGTGPYGYTF
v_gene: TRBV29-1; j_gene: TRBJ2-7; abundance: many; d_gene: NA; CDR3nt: TGCAGCGTTGTGGACACCGTCGGGCAGTACTTC; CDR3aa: CSVVDTVGQYF
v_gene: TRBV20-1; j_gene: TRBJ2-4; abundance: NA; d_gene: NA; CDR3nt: TGCAGTGCCCGTGGACCAGTGAGGAACATTCAGTACTTC; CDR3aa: CSARGPVRNIQYF
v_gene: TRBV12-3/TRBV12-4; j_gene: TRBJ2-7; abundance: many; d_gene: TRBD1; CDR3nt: TGTGCCAGCAGTTTTCCGGGACAGGGAACCTACGAGCAGTACTTC; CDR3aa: CASSFPGQGTYEQYF
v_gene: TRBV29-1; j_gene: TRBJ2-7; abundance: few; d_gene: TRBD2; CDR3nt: TGCAGCGTTGAGCTAGCGGGGTCGTACGAGCAGTACTTC; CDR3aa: CSVELAGSYEQYF
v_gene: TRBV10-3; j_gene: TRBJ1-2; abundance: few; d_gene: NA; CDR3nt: TGTGCCATCAGTGGTAGCGGGAACTATGGCTACACCTTC; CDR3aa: CAISGSGNYGYTF
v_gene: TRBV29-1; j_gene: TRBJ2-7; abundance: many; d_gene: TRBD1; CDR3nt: TGCAGCGTTGGCCGGGACAGGGTCTCCTACGAGCAGTACTTC; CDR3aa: CSVGRDRVSYEQYF
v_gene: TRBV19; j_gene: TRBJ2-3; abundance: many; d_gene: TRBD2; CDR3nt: TGTGCCAGTACGGGGCGGGGGACCACAGATACGCAGTATTTT; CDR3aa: CASTGRGTTDTQYF
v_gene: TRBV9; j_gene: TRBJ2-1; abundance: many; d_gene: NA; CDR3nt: TGTGCCAGCAGCGTAGGTCATGGGGCATACAATGAGCAGTTCTTC; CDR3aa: CASSVGHGAYNEQFF
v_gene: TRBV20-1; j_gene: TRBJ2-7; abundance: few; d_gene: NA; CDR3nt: TGCAGTGCTAGAGATCCCCCCGAGCAGTACTTC; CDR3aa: CSARDPPEQYF
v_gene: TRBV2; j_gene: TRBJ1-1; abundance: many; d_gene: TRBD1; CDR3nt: TGTGCCAGCAGCGGACAGGGGAACACTGAAGCTTTCTTT; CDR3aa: CASSGQGNTEAFF
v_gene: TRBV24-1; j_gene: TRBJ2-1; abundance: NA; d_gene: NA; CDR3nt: TGTGCCACCAGTGACAACAGGGTTCAGTTCTTC; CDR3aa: CATSDNRVQFF
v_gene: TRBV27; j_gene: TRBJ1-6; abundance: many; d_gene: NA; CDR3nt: TGTGCCAGCAGCAACCAGAGGCATAATAATTCACCCCTCCACTTT; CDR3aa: CASSNQRHNNSPLHF
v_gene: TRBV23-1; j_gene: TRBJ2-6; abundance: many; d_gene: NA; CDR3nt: TGCGCCAGCAGTCCCCGAGCCTCCTCTGGGGCCAACGTCCTGACTTTC; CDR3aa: CASSPRASSGANVLTF
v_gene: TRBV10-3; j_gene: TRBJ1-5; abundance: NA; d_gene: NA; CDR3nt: TGTGCCATCAGTGAGATTCCCGGACTGGGGGGCAATCAGCCCCAGCATTTT; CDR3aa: CAISEIPGLGGNQPQHF
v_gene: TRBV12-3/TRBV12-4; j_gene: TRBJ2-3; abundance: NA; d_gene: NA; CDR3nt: TGTGCCAGCAGTTACCAGGGCAGCACAGATACGCAGTATTTT; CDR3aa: CASSYQGSTDTQYF
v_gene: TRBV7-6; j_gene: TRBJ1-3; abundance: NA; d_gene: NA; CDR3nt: TGTGCCAGCAGCTTAGCGGACAGAGTCTCTGGAAACACCATATATTTT; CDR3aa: CASSLADRVSGNTIYF
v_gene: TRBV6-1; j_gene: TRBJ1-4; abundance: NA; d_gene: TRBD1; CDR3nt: TGTGCCAGCAGGGGGGGACAGAATAATGAAAAACTGTTTTTT; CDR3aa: CASRGGQNNEKLFF
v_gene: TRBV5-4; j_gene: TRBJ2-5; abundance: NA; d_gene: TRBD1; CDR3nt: TGTGCCAGCAGTGCCGGGACAGTCCAAGAGACCCAGTACTTC; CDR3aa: CASSAGTVQETQYF
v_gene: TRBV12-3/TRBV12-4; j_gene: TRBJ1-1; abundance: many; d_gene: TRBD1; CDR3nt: TGTGCCAGCAGACCAGGGGGCGCGAGAACTGAAGCTTTCTTT; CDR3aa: CASRPGGARTEAFF
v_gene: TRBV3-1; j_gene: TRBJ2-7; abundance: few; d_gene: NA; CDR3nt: TGTGCCAGCAGCCGCCCTGGGGGTTCCGACGGGCAGTACTTC; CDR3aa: CASSRPGGSDGQYF
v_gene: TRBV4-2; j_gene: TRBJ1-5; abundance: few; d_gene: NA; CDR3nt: TGTGCCAGCAGCCAAGATCGAATAAGCGAACAGCCCCAGCATTTT; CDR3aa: CASSQDRISEQPQHF
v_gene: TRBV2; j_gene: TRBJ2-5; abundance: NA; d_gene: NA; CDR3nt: TGTGCCAGCACCTTCAGACAGACTTCGACTCAAGAGACCCAGTACTTC; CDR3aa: CASTFRQTSTQETQYF
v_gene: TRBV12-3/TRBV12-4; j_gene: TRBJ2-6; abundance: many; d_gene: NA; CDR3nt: TGTGCCAGCAGTTTAGGAGGGTCTGGGGCCAACGTCCTGACTTTC; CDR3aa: CASSLGGSGANVLTF
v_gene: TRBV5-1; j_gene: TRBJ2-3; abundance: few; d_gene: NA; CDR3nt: TGCGCCAGCAGCTTGGAACGCACAGATACGCAGTATTTT; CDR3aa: CASSLERTDTQYF
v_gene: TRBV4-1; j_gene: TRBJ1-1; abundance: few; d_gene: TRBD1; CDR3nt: TGCGCCAGCAGGCAGGGGGCCGTGGGGACTGAAGCTTTCTTT; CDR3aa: CASRQGAVGTEAFF
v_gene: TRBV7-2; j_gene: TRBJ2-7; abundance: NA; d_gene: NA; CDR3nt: TGTGCCAGCAGCCGACGGGACGGGACGTCGGAGCAGTACTTC; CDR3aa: CASSRRDGTSEQYF
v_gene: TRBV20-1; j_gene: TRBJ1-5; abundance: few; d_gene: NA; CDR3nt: TGCAGTGCTAGAGTCCGTGCCGGTGGGGTCCGTCAGCCCCAGCATTTT; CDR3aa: CSARVRAGGVRQPQHF
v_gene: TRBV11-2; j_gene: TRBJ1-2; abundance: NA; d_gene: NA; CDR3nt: TGTGCCAGCAGCTTAGAGGCCAGGGCTAACTATGGCTACACCTTC; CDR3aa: CASSLEARANYGYTF
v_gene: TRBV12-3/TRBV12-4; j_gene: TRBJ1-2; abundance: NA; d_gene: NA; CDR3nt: TGTGCCAGCAGTCCGAAAAGGGCAGGGAGTGGCTACACCTTC; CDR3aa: CASSPKRAGSGYTF
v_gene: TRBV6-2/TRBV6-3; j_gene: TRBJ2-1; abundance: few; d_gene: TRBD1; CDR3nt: TGTGCCAGCAGTTACGAGGGGACAGGTATCTACAATGAGCAGTTCTTC; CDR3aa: CASSYEGTGIYNEQFF
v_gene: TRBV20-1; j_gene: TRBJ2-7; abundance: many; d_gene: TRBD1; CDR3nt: TGCAGTGCTAGAGACCCATTCGGACAGGGGCTTTACGAGCAGTACTTC; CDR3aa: CSARDPFGQGLYEQYF
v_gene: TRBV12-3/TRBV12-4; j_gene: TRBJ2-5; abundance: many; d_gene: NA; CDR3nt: TGTGCCAGCAGTTTGGAGTTGGGGACCCAGTACTTC; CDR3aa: CASSLELGTQYF
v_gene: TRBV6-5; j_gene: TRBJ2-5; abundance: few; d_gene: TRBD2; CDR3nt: TGTGCCAGCAGCTCCACATATCCGGGAGGAGAGACCCAGTACTTC; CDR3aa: CASSSTYPGGETQYF
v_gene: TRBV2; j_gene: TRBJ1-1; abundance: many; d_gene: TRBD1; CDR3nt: TGTGCCAGCAGTACACAGGGGGCTAACACTGAAGCTTTCTTT; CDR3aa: CASSTQGANTEAFF
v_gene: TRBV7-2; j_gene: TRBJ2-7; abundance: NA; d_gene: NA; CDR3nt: TGTGCCAGCAGCTTAGGACCTACAGGGTCCGAGCAGTACTTC; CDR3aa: CASSLGPTGSEQYF
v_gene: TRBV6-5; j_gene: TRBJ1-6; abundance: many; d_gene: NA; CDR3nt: TGTGCCAGCAGTTACTCCGGGAGAGGCCTCCACTTT; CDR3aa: CASSYSGRGLHF